This TCR beta chain was recorded in a study of blood T cell repertoires in COVID-19. For the study at large: Samples taken during acute and convalescent COVID-19 were collected in the United States, Italy and Spain.

Sequencing used immunoSEQ multiplex PCR; TCRdb keeps in-frame clones, though not all of them. The data contain about 250,000 clones, around nine tenths of them singletons. This CDR3 has 18 residues. Germline V gene data show CDR1 as MDHEN and CDR2 as SYDVKM. After removal of 6 bases from V and 10 bases from J, the junction contained 18 bases not matched to a gene. This clone has just one count. The clonotype originates from a woman aged 45-65 years who had recovered from COVID-19. The specimen was PBMCs or T cells enriched from blood (not recorded which). The chain links TRBV28 to TRBJ2-3; 14 bases map to TRBD2. CDR3 in amino acids: CASSRLAGGPQDAGAQYF. The CDR3 DNA sequence: TGTGCCAGCAGCCGACTAGCGGGAGGGCCCCAAGACGCGGGGGCGCAGTATTTT.